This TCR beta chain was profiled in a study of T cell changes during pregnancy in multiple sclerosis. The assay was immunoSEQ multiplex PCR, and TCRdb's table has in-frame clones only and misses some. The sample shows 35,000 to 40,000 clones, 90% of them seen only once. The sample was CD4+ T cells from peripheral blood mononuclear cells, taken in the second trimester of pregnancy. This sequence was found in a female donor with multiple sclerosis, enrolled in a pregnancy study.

CDR3 sequence: CASSTGGATEAFF. CDR3 bases: TGTGCCAGTAGCACGGGAGGGGCGACTGAAGCTTTCTTT. The rearrangement links TRBV19 to TRBJ1-1, with D possibly being TRBD1 (5 bases). The CDR3 contains 13 residues. CDR1 is LNHDA and CDR2 is SQIVND in the germline V gene (reference sequence). The ends were cut back, 6 bases at V and 5 bases at J, with 13 bases in the middle.